The 25 T cell receptor beta chains in this list originate from one sample, sequenced in a study of regulatory T cells in long-lasting Graves disease. Noted time point: persistent/refractory GD, antithyroid drugs over 5 years with positive TRAb. Construction of the TCR library relied on RNA isolated from PBMCs. Through Arm-PCR of CDR3 regions and iRepertoire HTBI primers, TCR beta libraries were built. TCRdb fed the multiplex PCR reads into MiXCR, producing one record per CDR3 protein. The repertoire has 650,000 to 700,000 distinct CDR3 sequences, about 30% of them found once; the top ten carry about two fifths. The sample was peripheral blood mononuclear cells (PBMCs), taken when the disease was refractory, from a patient treated with antithyroid drugs. The receptors were gathered from a female donor with Graves disease.

This chain uses TRBV6-1 with TRBJ2-5, with TRBD2 identical over 7 bases. CDR1 MNHNS and CDR2 SASEGT come from the germline V gene. CDR3 size: 12 residues. V was clipped by 4 bases and J by 9 bases; unmatched bases: 5. The CDR3 region has the DNA TGTGCCAGCAGTGGGACTAGGGAGGCCCAGTACTTC. Translation: CASSGTREAQYF.

There are a few counts of this clonotype. CDR3 sequence reads: CSATPTGNYGYTF. The CDR3 region has the DNA TGCAGTGCTACCCCAACCGGGAACTATGGCTACACCTTC. The rearrangement joins TRBV20-1 to TRBJ1-2; D is unresolved. The CDR3 has 13 amino acids. The germline V gene has CDR1 DFQATT and CDR2 SNEGSKA (reference sequence). V was shortened by 4 bases and J by 2 bases, with 11 bases between the two germline ends.

Turning to this clonotype: A junction end diverges from the germline sequence, so it may reflect a read error. The J gene is TRBJ2-4, the V gene TRBV12-3 or TRBV12-4, with 11 bases identical to TRBD2. There are 14 residues in the CDR3. The DNA for the CDR3 is TGTACCAGCAGTTTAACTAGCGGGAGTCACATTCAGTACTTC. It codes for CTSSLTSGSHIQYF.

The chain has TRBV20-1 and TRBJ1-5; unclear D gene. CDR1 is DFQATT and CDR2 is SNEGSKA in the germline V gene (reference sequence). The CDR3 length is 16 residues. The ends were cut back, 1 base at V and 1 base at J, with 14 bases in the middle. This CDR3 is CSARGADRPSNQPQHF. DNA for the CDR3: TGCAGTGCTAGAGGCGCCGACCGGCCCAGCAATCAGCCCCAGCATTTT.

The sample holds a few counts of this clonotype. V is TRBV6-1 and J is TRBJ2-7, with D possibly TRBD2 on 6 matching bases. V was shortened by 9 bases and J by 0 bases, with 18 bases between the two germline ends. The CDR3 has 15 amino acids. Germline values: CDR1 MNHNS, CDR2 SASEGT. The CDR3 sequence is CARPQERVVSYEQYF. The CDR3 nucleotides are TGTGCCAGACCGCAGGAGCGGGTCGTCTCCTACGAGCAGTACTTC.

This chain uses TRBV5-4 with TRBJ1-4; D may be TRBD1 (6 bases). The ends were cut back, 4 bases at V and 4 bases at J, with 11 bases in the middle. Germline V gene data show CDR1 as SGHNT and CDR2 as YYREEE (reference sequence). The CDR3 is 14 amino acids. The CDR3 region is CASSRRDNNEKLFF. In DNA form, the CDR3 reads TGTGCCAGCAGCCGAAGGGACAATAATGAAAAACTGTTTTTT.

This clonotype was observed a handful of times. The V and J genes are TRBV7-9 and TRBJ1-2, with 7 bases aligning to TRBD1. The V gene end was trimmed by 1 base and the J gene end by 7 bases; junction bases not matched to a gene: 3. This CDR3 is 13 amino acids long. Germline CDR1 SEHNR, CDR2 FQNEAQ (reference sequence). The CDR3 is CASSLEGAVGYTF. The CDR3 DNA follows: TGTGCCAGCAGCTTAGAGGGGGCGGTTGGCTACACCTTC. Full variable domain (outside the CDR3, taken from reference TRBV7-9 and TRBJ1-2): DTGVSQNPRHKITKRGQNVTFRCDPISEHNRLYWYRQTLGQGPEFLTYFQNEAQLEKSRLLSDRFSAERPKGSFSTLEIQRTEQGDSAMYLCASSLEGAVGYTFGSGTRLTVV.

In its sample, this clonotype was seen a few times. The V call is TRBV3-1, the J call TRBJ1-1; D unresolved. Trimming stripped 4 bases from V and 5 bases from J, with 14 bases between. Germline CDR1 reads LGHDT; CDR2 reads YNNKEL (reference sequence). The CDR3 is 14 amino acids. Written as DNA, the CDR3 is TGTGCCAGCAGCCTTAGGGCCCGAACAACTGAAGCTTTCTTT. Protein sequence: CASSLRARTTEAFF.

The chain employs TRBV6-2 or TRBV6-3 and TRBJ1-3; D remains unclear. V was cut by 5 bases and J by 3 bases, with 20 bases left in between. Germline values: CDR1 MNHEY, CDR2 SVGEGT. CDR3 length: 17 amino acids. As DNA, the CDR3 is TGTGCCAGCAGTGCGCCCCGGACCTCCCCTCTTGGAAACACCATATATTTT. It translates to CASSAPRTSPLGNTIYF.

This clonotype was counted a single time. The V and J genes are TRBV28 and TRBJ2-1; 12 bases fit TRBD2. With V trimmed by 6 bases and J by 6 bases, 12 bases remained unmatched. The germline V gene has CDR1 MDHEN and CDR2 SYDVKM. CDR3 length: 17 amino acids. CDR3 sequence (DNA): TGTGCCAGCAGCTACGACCTTCCGGGACTAGCGGGCAATGAGCAGTTCTTC. Translated, it gives CASSYDLPGLAGNEQFF.

A few counts support this clonotype. The chain uses TRBV27 and TRBJ1-1; TRBD1 is a possible D gene (5 bases). CDR3 size: 15 residues. V shed 6 bases and J shed 0 bases, with 14 bases lying between them. The germline V gene encodes CDR1 MNHEY and CDR2 SMNVEV (reference sequence). The CDR3 sequence is CASRNAGFMNTEAFF. The CDR3 region has the DNA TGTGCCAGCAGAAACGCAGGGTTCATGAACACTGAAGCTTTCTTT.

The chain couples TRBV6-1 to TRBJ2-5; D gene ambiguous. This CDR3 region has 13 residues. V lost 7 bases and J lost 5, with 14 bases in between. From germline, CDR1 is MNHNS and CDR2 SASEGT. CDR3 amino acids: CASTGRNRETQYF. Written as DNA, the CDR3 is TGTGCCAGCACTGGCAGGAACCGGGAGACCCAGTACTTC.

The V call is TRBV30, the J call TRBJ1-1; possible D gene TRBD1, 6 bases. The CDR3 extends over 14 amino acids. Germline V lookup: CDR1 GTSNPN, CDR2 SVGIG (reference sequence). V was trimmed by 0 bases and J by 5 bases, leaving 13 bases between them. CDR3 coding DNA: TGTGCCTGGAGTGTTTGGGGGGCAGAGACTGAAGCTTTCTTT. The encoded protein is CAWSVWGAETEAFF.

CDR3: CASSLSRGLATGELFF. DNA of the CDR3: TGTGCCAGCAGCTTAAGCAGGGGGTTGGCCACCGGGGAGCTGTTTTTT. The chain couples TRBV7-9 to TRBJ2-2; 7 bases are a match to TRBD1. Per germline, CDR1 SEHNR and CDR2 FQNEAQ (reference sequence). This CDR3 spans 16 amino acids. V shed 2 bases, J shed 4 bases, and the junction held 7 bases outside the gene matches.

V is TRBV6-1 and J is TRBJ1-2; D is unclear. Trimming removed 5 bases at V and 10 bases at J, with 11 bases between. Looked up from germline, CDR1 is MNHNS and CDR2 is SASEGT. The CDR3 length is 11 residues. CDR3 residues: CASSKDGFYTF. The CDR3 DNA sequence: TGTGCCAGCAGTAAGGACGGGTTCTACACCTTC.

The chain joins TRBV5-1 to TRBJ1-3; unclear D gene. The CDR3 totals 15 residues. V was clipped by 3 bases and J by 3 bases, with 13 bases between them. Per the germline V gene, CDR1 is SGHRS and CDR2 is YFSETQ. The CDR3 region is CASSSAAGDGNTIYF. As DNA, the CDR3 is TGCGCCAGCAGCTCGGCCGCGGGAGATGGAAACACCATATATTTT.

The chain is built from TRBV27 and TRBJ2-2; 9 bases line up with TRBD2. Germline V lookup: CDR1 MNHEY, CDR2 SMNVEV (reference sequence). V was clipped by 1 base and J by 3 bases; unmatched bases: 3. CDR3 length equals 16 residues. For the CDR3, the DNA is TGTGCCAGCAGTTTATTGGCGGGAGGGTACACCGGGGAGCTGTTTTTT. Protein product: CASSLLAGGYTGELFF.

This clonotype was observed a few times. The chain joins TRBV29-1 to TRBJ1-2; the match to TRBD1 covers 7 bases. Germline V gene lookup returns CDR1 SQVTM and CDR2 ANQGSEA. Trimming took 0 bases from V and 4 from J; bases not matched to a gene: 5. The CDR3 is 14 residues long. The CDR3 loop is CSVEDRGQIYGYTF. For the CDR3, the DNA is TGCAGCGTTGAAGATCGGGGACAGATCTATGGCTACACCTTC.

Turning to this clonotype: The missing conserved phenylalanine or tryptophan at the end of this CDR3 makes a read error likely. This rearrangement joins TRBV11-3 to TRBJ2-2; 10 bases map to TRBD1. Germline V gives CDR1 SGHNT, CDR2 YENEEA. CDR3 length: 15 residues. V lost 5 bases and J lost 4; bases outside the gene matches: 4. CDR3 loop: CASSRGQGVTGELFS. CDR3 DNA sequence: TGTGCCAGCAGCCGCGGACAGGGGGTCACCGGGGAGCTGTTTTCT.

The rearrangement links TRBV10-2 to TRBJ1-5; a possible D gene is TRBD1 (6 bases). The CDR3 totals 15 residues. The V and J ends lost 6 bases and 0 bases respectively, with 12 bases between them. Germline V CDR1 and CDR2: WSHSY, SAAADI. CDR3 in amino acids: CASSRDTLSNQPQHF. CDR3 sequence (DNA): TGCGCCAGCAGCCGGGACACCCTTAGCAATCAGCCCCAGCATTTT.

The rearrangement links TRBV6-1 to TRBJ1-2; D is perhaps TRBD1 (5 bases). V was pared by 8 bases and J by 5 bases, with 12 bases between. This CDR3 contains 12 residues. Germline assignment: CDR1 MNHNS and CDR2 SASEGT. The CDR3 coding sequence is TGTGCCAGCGGGGGAACAGCGTATGGCTACACCTTC. Translating gives CASGGTAYGYTF.

This chain links TRBV9 with TRBJ1-1; D unclear. Trimming took off 4 bases at V and 6 bases at J, with 10 bases between the two ends. Germline CDR1 reads SGDLS; CDR2 reads YYNGEE. The CDR3 has 12 amino acids. The CDR3 spells CASSQEDSEAFF. DNA for the CDR3: TGTGCCAGCAGCCAAGAGGACTCTGAAGCTTTCTTT.

The rearrangement uses TRBV15 and TRBJ2-5; maybe TRBD2 (6 bases). Trimming took 3 bases from V and 1 from J, leaving 12 bases between them. Germline values: CDR1 LNHNV, CDR2 YYDKDF (reference sequence). This CDR3 is 15 amino acids long. CDR3 sequence: CATSSPGTLQETQYF. The CDR3, as DNA: TGTGCCACCAGCAGCCCCGGGACTCTCCAAGAGACCCAGTACTTC.

J is TRBJ1-1 and V is TRBV12-3 or TRBV12-4; TRBD1 matches at 7 bases. The J segment lost 6 bases and the V segment lost 6 bases, leaving 10 bases of the junction unmatched. The CDR3 length is 14 residues. CDR3 loop: CASRARGRGAEAFF. As DNA, the CDR3 is TGTGCCAGCAGGGCCAGGGGGAGGGGAGCTGAAGCTTTCTTT.

The chain joins TRBV3-1 to TRBJ1-2; a weak D match, TRBD1 (5 bases). V was cut by 3 bases and J by 4 bases, with 12 bases left in between. The CDR3 spans 14 residues. Germline loops: CDR1 LGHDT, CDR2 YNNKEL (reference sequence). CDR3 residues: CASSQGRRPYGYTF. The CDR3 DNA reads TGTGCCAGCAGCCAGGGGCGCCGCCCCTATGGCTACACCTTC.